These T cell receptor beta chains were read from a single sample in a study of OX40 agonist ivuxolimab in advanced cancers. Measured with immunoSEQ multiplex PCR; TCRdb has only the in-frame clones, and not every one. The sample consists of approximately 70,000 clones, about 90% of them appearing once. The starting material was CD4+ or CD8+ T cells sorted from blood, obtained in a trial of the OX40 agonist ivuxolimab. All receptors come from an adult with an advanced solid tumor such as melanoma, head and neck, liver or kidney cancer. The CDR3 runs from the conserved cysteine through the conserved F or W. A D gene is named only where the DNA matches it firmly. Some rows have no size entry. The others give once, few or many, or a class for an expanded clone.

d_call	clone_size	v_call	j_call	cdr3_nt	cdr3_aa
NA	NA	TRBV5-1	TRBJ1-4	TGCGCCAGCAGCGACCCTCAGGGGAGGGGTGAAAAACTGTTTTTT	CASSDPQGRGEKLFF
NA	NA	TRBV4-1	TRBJ1-2	TGCGCCAGCAGCCAAGACCCTGACATCTATGGCTACACCTTC	CASSQDPDIYGYTF
TRBD2	NA	TRBV5-1	TRBJ2-6	TGCGCCAGCAGCCCCGGGGGGACTGGGGCCAACGTCCTGACTTTC	CASSPGGTGANVLTF
TRBD2	NA	TRBV2	TRBJ2-5	TGTGCCGGGAGAAGGAGCGGGAGGGGCCAAGAGACCCAGTACTTC	CAGRRSGRGQETQYF
NA	once	TRBV6-5	TRBJ1-4	TGTGCCAGCAGCCCAAGACGGAATGAAAAACTGTTTTTT	CASSPRRNEKLFF
NA	NA	TRBV5-1	TRBJ2-7	TGCGCCAGCAGCCTACGGGACAAAGCCTACGAGCAGTACTTC	CASSLRDKAYEQYF
NA	NA	TRBV28	TRBJ1-2	TGTGCCAGCAGCACTGCCATTAACTATGGCTACACCTTC	CASSTAINYGYTF
NA	NA	TRBV10-3	TRBJ2-7	TGTGCCATCAGTCAAGACTACGAGCAGTACTTC	CAISQDYEQYF
NA	NA	TRBV6-5	TRBJ2-7	TGTGCCAGCAGTTACGGCAGGGTCTACGAGCAGTACTTC	CASSYGRVYEQYF
NA	NA	TRBV7-2	TRBJ2-2	TGTGCCAGCAGCCGGCGCTTGGAGCTGTTTTTT	CASSRRLELFF
NA	NA	TRBV7-8	TRBJ2-3	TGTGCCAGCAGCTTCTCGGGGGACGGTACGCAGTATTTT	CASSFSGDGTQYF
NA	NA	TRBV18	TRBJ1-4	TGTGCCAGCTCACCATCTGATGAAAAACTGTTTTTT	CASSPSDEKLFF